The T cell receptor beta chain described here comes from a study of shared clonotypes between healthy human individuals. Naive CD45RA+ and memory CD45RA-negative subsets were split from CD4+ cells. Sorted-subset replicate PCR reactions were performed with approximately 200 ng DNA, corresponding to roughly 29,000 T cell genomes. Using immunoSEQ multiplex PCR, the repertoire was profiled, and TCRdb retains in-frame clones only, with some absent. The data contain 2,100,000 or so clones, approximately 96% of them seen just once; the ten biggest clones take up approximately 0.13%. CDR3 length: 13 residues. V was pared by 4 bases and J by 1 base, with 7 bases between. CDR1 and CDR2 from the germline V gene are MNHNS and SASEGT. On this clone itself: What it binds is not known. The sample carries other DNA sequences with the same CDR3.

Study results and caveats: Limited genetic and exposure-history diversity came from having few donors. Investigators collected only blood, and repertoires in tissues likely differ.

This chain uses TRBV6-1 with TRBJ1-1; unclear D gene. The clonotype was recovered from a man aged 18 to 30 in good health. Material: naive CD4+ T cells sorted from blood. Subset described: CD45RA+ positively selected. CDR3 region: CASSAQSNTEAFF. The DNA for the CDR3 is TGTGCCAGCAGTGCACAGTCGAACACTGAAGCTTTCTTT.